This is a list of T cell receptor beta chains from one sample in a study of cytomegalovirus exposure and HLA in healthy donors. Measured with immunoSEQ multiplex PCR; TCRdb has only the in-frame clones, and not every one. The sample contains some 110,000 clones, just under 75% of which appear only once. The sequenced material came from PBMCs. The receptors derive from a man between 60 and 75 years old in good health and CMV-seropositive. The CDR3 runs from the conserved cysteine through the conserved F or W. The D gene is left open where the match is weak. Clone size appears in some rows only: once, few, many, or a class for an expanded clone.

clone_size j_call v_call d_call cdr3_nt cdr3_aa
. TRBJ2-7 TRBV28 TRBD1 TGTGCCAGCAGTTTGGGGACAGGGGAATACGAGCAGTACTTC CASSLGTGEYEQYF
few TRBJ2-5 TRBV10-3 TRBD2 TGTGCCACCCGTGGACTAGCTCTAGAGACCCAGTACTTC CATRGLALETQYF
. TRBJ1-1 TRBV12-5 . TGTGCTAGTGGTTCGGAGGGAGGCTACTCTGAAGCTTTCTTT CASGSEGGYSEAFF
few TRBJ2-1 TRBV6-1 TRBD2 TGTGCCAGCAGTGAGATGGGGGGGGATGAGCAGTTCTTC CASSEMGGDEQFF
. TRBJ2-7 TRBV28 . TGTGCCAGCAGTTTGCGGTTCCGCTCCTACGAGCAGTACTTC CASSLRFRSYEQYF
. TRBJ1-4 TRBV7-8 . TGTGCCAGCAGCCCCGCCAGACATAGAACTAATGAAAAACTGTTTTTT CASSPARHRTNEKLFF
. TRBJ1-5 TRBV2 . TGTGCCAGCAGTCGGGGGGCAGGCAATCAGCCCCAGCATTTT CASSRGAGNQPQHF
. TRBJ1-3 TRBV25-1 . TGTGCCAGCAGTCCCCAGGGAGGGGCTGGTGGAAACACCATATATTTT CASSPQGGAGGNTIYF
few TRBJ2-1 TRBV19 . TGTGCCAGTAGTATAGCCAGCGGGTATTACAATGAGCAGTTCTTC CASSIASGYYNEQFF
few TRBJ1-1 TRBV7-3 . TGTGCCAGCAGCTTAACGTTGGGGGGCACTGAAGCTTTCTTT CASSLTLGGTEAFF
. TRBJ1-2 TRBV7-9 . TGTGCCAGCAGCTGGGATGGGGACTCTGGCTACACCTTC CASSWDGDSGYTF
. TRBJ1-2 TRBV18 . TGTGCCAGCTCACCGATACAGGAGCCTAACTATGGCTACACCTTC CASSPIQEPNYGYTF
. TRBJ2-7 TRBV18 TRBD2 TGTGCCAGCTCACCTAGCGGGGGGCACTACGAGCAGTACTTC CASSPSGGHYEQYF
. TRBJ1-2 TRBV5-1 TRBD1 TGCGCCAGCAGCTTGGCCAGGGACAGGGATGACGATGGCTACACCTTC CASSLARDRDDDGYTF
. TRBJ1-3 TRBV7-9 TRBD1 TGTTCCAGCAGCTTATGGGACAGTACCAGAAACACCATATATTTT CSSSLWDSTRNTIYF